Below, 5 T cell receptor beta chains from the same sample are listed, as sequenced in a study of blood T cells in healthy people across ages. A sample-barcoded 5' primer and a J-beta primer mix were used in a second PCR of roughly 7 to 11 cycles. Using its own MiXCR run on the 5' RACE reads, TCRdb lists one record per CDR3 protein. Among hundreds of thousands of distinct CDR3 sequences, around two fifths were seen once, and the ten largest hold 25% to 35%. The sequencing input was blood. Source of these receptors: a man older than 75 in good health.

Details on this clonotype: This may stem from a read error, because a much larger clone lies one nucleotide away. The chain combines TRBV27 with TRBJ2-5; D is tentatively TRBD1 or TRBD2 (5 bases each). Germline V lookup: CDR1 MNHEY, CDR2 SMNVEV (reference sequence). The CDR3 runs 14 residues. The CDR3 loop is CTSSWGNNRETQYF. The DNA of the CDR3 is TGTACCAGCAGCTGGGGGAATAATCGTGAGACCCAGTACTTC.

The J gene is TRBJ2-5, the V gene TRBV9; tentatively, D is TRBD1 (6 bases). Trimming left V 4 bases short and J 5 bases short, with 21 bases between. The germline V gene has CDR1 SGDLS and CDR2 YYNGEE. The CDR3 is 16 amino acids. The CDR3 spells CASSPRGTLLGETQYF. The CDR3 coding sequence is TGTGCCAGCAGCCCAAGGGGGACCCTACTTGGGGAGACCCAGTACTTC.

The CDR3: CSASRDRGGRGETQYF. In nucleotides, the CDR3 is TGCAGTGCTAGCCGGGACAGGGGCGGGAGGGGAGAGACCCAGTACTTC. The chain has TRBV20-1 and TRBJ2-5, with a possible D match to TRBD1 (10 bases). Trimming left V 3 bases short and J 4 bases short, with 21 bases between. Germline V gene lookup returns CDR1 DFQATT and CDR2 SNEGSKA (reference sequence). This CDR3 has 16 residues.

J is TRBJ2-3 and V is TRBV5-1; D possibly corresponds to TRBD1 (5 bases). V lost 4 bases and J lost 3, with 12 bases in between. Germline V gene lookup returns CDR1 SGHRS and CDR2 YFSETQ. The CDR3 runs to 14 residues. The DNA for the CDR3 is TGCGCCAGCAGCCCAGGGTCGGAGACAGATACGCAGTATTTT. This sequence encodes CASSPGSETDTQYF.

The chain has TRBV7-2 and TRBJ1-2; 7 nucleotides line up with TRBD1. V shed 5 bases, J shed 8 bases, and the junction held 8 bases outside the gene matches. This CDR3 contains 13 residues. Germline V gene data show CDR1 as SGHTA and CDR2 as FQGNSA. DNA for the CDR3: TGTGCCAGCAGCGCGTATACAGGGGCCGGCTACACCTTC. Translated, it gives CASSAYTGAGYTF.